The 30 T cell receptor beta chains below come from one sample, sequenced in a study of cytomegalovirus exposure and HLA in healthy donors. The primer mix had 60 Vbeta and 13 Jbeta primers. The repertoire was sequenced with immunoSEQ multiplex PCR; TCRdb's copy has only in-frame clones and lacks some. The table lists some 130,000 clones, with 2% in the top ten. Sequences were obtained from PBMCs. The receptor set was obtained from a woman between 55 and 75 years old in good health and CMV-seronegative.

The chain links TRBV15 to TRBJ2-3; 10 nucleotides agree with TRBD2. The CDR3 has 15 residues. V was clipped by 4 bases and J by 1 base; unmatched bases: 2. Germline-derived CDR1 and CDR2 are LNHNV and YYDKDF (reference sequence). The CDR3 DNA sequence: TGTGCCACCAGCAAAGGGACTAGCGGCACAGATACGCAGTATTTT. The encoded protein is CATSKGTSGTDTQYF.

The chain recombines TRBV2 with TRBJ2-3; TRBD2 might be the D (5 bases). V was clipped by 5 bases and J by 3 bases, with 15 bases between them. CDR1 and CDR2 from the germline V gene are SNHLY and FYNNEI. CDR3 length: 15 amino acids. The CDR3 loop is CASSRDSPMTDTQYF. CDR3 bases: TGTGCCAGCAGTCGGGATTCTCCAATGACAGATACGCAGTATTTT.

This chain joins TRBV27 and TRBJ1-1, with D possibly TRBD1 on 6 matching bases. V lost 2 bases, J lost 4 bases, and 8 bases lay in between. Germline V CDR1 and CDR2: MNHEY, SMNVEV (reference sequence). The CDR3 length is 13 residues. The CDR3 DNA is TGTGCCAGCAGTTTAGCGGGGGCCACTGAAGCTTTCTTT. It codes for CASSLAGATEAFF.

The chain couples TRBV4-1 to TRBJ2-6, with D unresolved. Trimming removed 1 base from V and 2 bases from J, with 9 bases in between. Germline CDR1 MGHRA, CDR2 YSYEKL. This CDR3 has 16 amino acids. The CDR3 DNA reads TGCGCCAGCAGCCAAGTCTTTCGGGCTGGGGCCAACGTCCTGACTTTC. This codes for CASSQVFRAGANVLTF.

The gene calls are TRBV18 and TRBJ2-5; possibly TRBD1 for D (5 bases). The CDR3 runs to 15 residues. Germline assignment: CDR1 KGHSH and CDR2 LQKENI. V was trimmed by 0 bases and J by 0 bases, leaving 8 bases between them. CDR3 in DNA: TGTGCCAGCTCACCACCCTCAGGGTACCAAGAGACCCAGTACTTC. This encodes CASSPPSGYQETQYF.

The chain employs TRBV28 and TRBJ2-3; D ambiguous. The germline V gene encodes CDR1 MDHEN and CDR2 SYDVKM. Deletions cut 5 bases from V and 6 bases from J, with 12 bases between. The CDR3 length is 13 residues. CDR3 nucleotides: TGTGCCAGCAGTCCTGAGGCTTGGGATACGCAGTATTTT. Translation: CASSPEAWDTQYF.

The J gene is TRBJ2-6, the V gene TRBV10-3; D is unresolved. The V and J ends lost 3 bases and 0 bases respectively, with 15 bases between them. The CDR3 is 18 amino acids. Germline-derived CDR1 and CDR2 are ENHRY and SYGVKD. CDR3 DNA: TGTGCCATCAGTGACGAGCAAAAGATAAACTCTGGGGCCAACGTCCTGACTTTC. Protein sequence: CAISDEQKINSGANVLTF.

The chain combines TRBV7-9 with TRBJ2-7; TRBD1 aligns across 12 bases. Germline V CDR1 and CDR2: SEHNR, FQNEAQ (reference sequence). V was pared by 0 bases and J by 12 bases, with 3 bases of the junction left unmatched. This CDR3 contains 13 residues. CDR3 loop: CASSLAGQGATYF. Written as DNA, the CDR3 is TGTGCCAGCAGCTTAGCGGGACAGGGGGCGACGTACTTC.

CDR3 sequence (DNA): TGTGCCAGCTCACGATTGGAGGTTAACCAGCCCCAGCATTTT. It is translated as CASSRLEVNQPQHF. The rearrangement uses TRBV18 and TRBJ1-5, with unresolved D. V was clipped by 4 bases and J by 7 bases, with 14 bases between them. The germline V gene has CDR1 KGHSH and CDR2 LQKENI. CDR3 length: 14 residues.

The chain has TRBV1 and TRBJ1-4. TRBV1 is a pseudogene. The CDR3 totals 15 residues. The CDR3 DNA reads as TGCACCAGCAGCCAAGAGGAAATAGGGAGAGAAAAACTGTTTTTT. Amino acids: CTSSQEEIGREKLFF.

This sequence joins TRBV2 and TRBJ2-2; the match to TRBD1 covers 7 bases. The CDR3 extends over 15 amino acids. The V segment lost 6 bases and the J segment 6 bases; nucleotides outside the gene matches: 10. CDR1 SNHLY and CDR2 FYNNEI come from the germline V gene. CDR3 protein: CASSQDRVGPGELFF. The CDR3 DNA is TGTGCCAGCAGCCAAGACAGGGTGGGTCCCGGGGAGCTGTTTTTT.

This chain links TRBV29-1 with TRBJ2-1; D is ambiguous. The germline CDR1 and CDR2 sequences are SQVTM and ANQGSEA. The CDR3 consists of 16 residues. The ends were cut back, 3 bases at V and 2 bases at J, with 17 bases in the middle. CDR3 bases: TGCAGCGTTGACGTACTTCGGTCCCCCGCCTACAATGAGCAGTTCTTC. This sequence encodes CSVDVLRSPAYNEQFF.

The CDR3 reads CASRRTRSSNQPQHF. Here the CDR3 DNA reads TGTGCCAGCAGGAGGACAAGAAGTTCTAATCAGCCCCAGCATTTT. The chain is built from TRBV6-5 and TRBJ1-5; a weak D match, TRBD1 (5 bases). There are 15 residues in the CDR3. With 6 bases removed from V and 4 bases from J, the gap between germline ends came to 16 bases. From germline, CDR1 is MNHEY and CDR2 SVGAGI.

The chain carries TRBV2 and TRBJ1-2; 8 bases line up with TRBD1. The CDR3 sequence is 13 residues long. CDR1 and CDR2 from the germline V gene are SNHLY and FYNNEI. The V segment lost 7 bases and the J segment 8 bases; nucleotides outside the gene matches: 9. CDR3: CASNLRGRDGYTF. CDR3 nucleotide sequence: TGTGCCAGCAATCTCAGGGGGCGCGACGGCTACACCTTC. Full variable domain (missing parts from reference TRBV2 and TRBJ1-2): EPEVTQTPSHQVTQMGQEVILRCVPISNHLYFYWYRQILGQKVEFLVSFYNNEISEKSEIFDDQFSVERPDGSNFTLKIRSTKLEDSAMYFCASNLRGRDGYTFGSGTRLTVV.

This sequence joins TRBV5-1 and TRBJ2-7; TRBD1 matches 10 bases. Germline lookup yields CDR1 SGHRS and CDR2 YFSETQ. V lost 3 bases, J lost 2 bases, and 14 bases stayed unmatched. The CDR3 has 18 residues. DNA for the CDR3: TGCGCCAGCAGCTACTCTCCGGGACAGGGGTTGGGCCCCTACGAGCAGTACTTC. It encodes CASSYSPGQGLGPYEQYF. Supplemented by reference TRBV5-1 and TRBJ2-7, the full variable domain reads KAGVTQTPRYLIKTRGQQVTLSCSPISGHRSVSWYQQTPGQGLQFLFEYFSETQRNKGNFPGRFSGRQFSNSRSEMNVSTLELGDSALYLCASSYSPGQGLGPYEQYFGPGTRLTVT.

The V call is TRBV27, the J call TRBJ2-5, with D hard to call. V lost 4 bases and J 0 bases, leaving 6 bases between the germline ends. Germline V gene lookup returns CDR1 MNHEY and CDR2 SMNVEV (reference sequence). The CDR3 is 13 amino acids. As DNA, the CDR3 is TGTGCCAGCAGTTCCTCGTACCAAGAGACCCAGTACTTC. It codes for CASSSSYQETQYF.

The chain carries TRBV19 and TRBJ2-5; a weak D match, TRBD2 (5 bases). CDR1 and CDR2 from the germline V gene are LNHDA and SQIVND (reference sequence). The ends were cut back, 8 bases at V and 5 bases at J, with 15 bases in the middle. The CDR3 spans 13 residues. The DNA for the CDR3 is TGTGCCAGTCGGACGGTACCGGGGGAGACCCAGTACTTC. Residues: CASRTVPGETQYF.

The gene calls are TRBV30 and TRBJ1-4, with D maybe TRBD1 (6 bases). Germline loops: CDR1 GTSNPN, CDR2 SVGIG (reference sequence). Trimming cost V 2 bases and J 8 bases, with 9 bases left between them. This CDR3 has 12 residues. CDR3 sequence: CAWSLQGEKLFF. Written as DNA, the CDR3 is TGTGCCTGGAGTCTACAGGGAGAAAAACTGTTTTTT.

J is TRBJ2-1 and V is TRBV11-2; a possible D gene is TRBD2 (6 bases). CDR3 length equals 15 residues. The ends were cut back, 1 base at V and 4 bases at J, with 11 bases in the middle. CDR1 SGHAT and CDR2 FQNNGV come from the germline V gene. The CDR3: CASSLGEVGYNEQFF. The CDR3 nucleotides are TGTGCCAGCAGCTTAGGGGAGGTTGGGTACAATGAGCAGTTCTTC.

Worth noting for this clone: A read error may account for a junction end that differs from germline. The V and J genes are TRBV18 and TRBJ2-6; TRBD1 aligns across 8 bases. CDR3 length: 16 residues. The germline V gene encodes CDR1 KGHSH and CDR2 LQKENI. The CDR3 sequence is CASSPQGDTGANVLTF. DNA of the CDR3: TGTGCCAGCTCTCCACAGGGGGACACTGGGGCCAACGTCCTGACTTTC. Variable domain in full (rest from reference TRBV18 and TRBJ2-6): NAGVMQNPRHLVRRRGQEARLRCSPMKGHSHVYWYRQLPEEGLKFMVYLQKENIIDESGMPKERFSAEFPKEGPSILRIQQVVRGDSAAYFCASSPQGDTGANVLTFGAGSRLTVL.

This chain links TRBV7-2 with TRBJ2-4, with D perhaps TRBD2 (5 bases). With 5 bases removed from V and 0 bases from J, the gap between germline ends came to 14 bases. This CDR3 contains 16 residues. CDR1 and CDR2 (germline): SGHTA, FQGNSA. The CDR3 sequence is CASSTDWNLAKNIQYF. CDR3 in DNA: TGTGCCAGCAGCACGGACTGGAACCTAGCCAAAAACATTCAGTACTTC.

The chain combines TRBV19 with TRBJ1-5; no clear D. The CDR3 is 15 residues long. Germline lookup yields CDR1 LNHDA and CDR2 SQIVND (reference sequence). Trimming shortened V by 7 bases and J by 0 bases, and 13 bases separated the two germline ends. This CDR3 reads CASKMEDISNQPQHF. The DNA of the CDR3 is TGTGCCAGTAAAATGGAGGATATTAGCAATCAGCCCCAGCATTTT.

The chain carries TRBV4-1 and TRBJ1-3, with D possibly matching TRBD1 (5 bases). The CDR3 spans 15 residues. V lost 4 bases to trimming and J lost 3 bases, with 13 bases between them. The germline V gene encodes CDR1 MGHRA and CDR2 YSYEKL. DNA for the CDR3: TGCGCCAGCAGCCTATCGGGGGGAATTGGAAACACCATATATTTT. Protein sequence: CASSLSGGIGNTIYF.

The CDR3 sequence is CASSPGQGGEQFF. The CDR3 DNA reads TGCGCCAGCAGTCCGGGACAGGGCGGTGAGCAGTTCTTC. The chain combines TRBV10-1 with TRBJ2-1, with 9 positions matching TRBD1. After removal of 5 bases from V and 9 bases from J, the junction contained 5 bases not matched to a gene. Germline-derived CDR1 and CDR2 are WNHNN and SYGVQD (reference sequence). The CDR3 spans 13 residues.

V usage is TRBV28 and J usage is TRBJ2-2; 10 bases match TRBD2. Germline CDR1 MDHEN, CDR2 SYDVKM. The CDR3 spans 15 residues. The ends lost 6 bases at V and 10 bases at J; junction bases unmatched: 11. The CDR3 coding sequence is TGTGCCAGCAGCACCAGGGGGAGCGGGAGGGAGGAGCTGTTTTTT. Its translation is CASSTRGSGREELFF.

V gene TRBV2 combines with J gene TRBJ1-4, with D unclear. V lost 5 bases, J lost 1 base, and 11 bases lay in between. The germline V gene encodes CDR1 SNHLY and CDR2 FYNNEI. The CDR3 runs to 15 residues. The CDR3 bases are TGTGCCAGCAGTCTGTTACACAGAACTAATGAAAAACTGTTTTTT. Translated: CASSLLHRTNEKLFF. The whole variable domain, remainder taken from reference TRBV2 and TRBJ1-4, is EPEVTQTPSHQVTQMGQEVILRCVPISNHLYFYWYRQILGQKVEFLVSFYNNEISEKSEIFDDQFSVERPDGSNFTLKIRSTKLEDSAMYFCASSLLHRTNEKLFFGSGTQLSVL.

The rearrangement links TRBV6-1 to TRBJ1-2, with 10 bases that match TRBD1. The ends lost 3 bases at V and 2 bases at J; junction bases unmatched: 3. Per the germline V gene, CDR1 is MNHNS and CDR2 is SASEGT. This CDR3 has 15 amino acids. The CDR3 DNA sequence: TGTGCCAGCAGTGACCAGACAGGGGGCAACTATGGCTACACCTTC. It yields the protein CASSDQTGGNYGYTF.

The V gene is TRBV7-9, the J gene TRBJ1-1, with 11 bases that match TRBD1. This CDR3 region has 15 residues. In germline, CDR1 is SEHNR, CDR2 FQNEAQ (reference sequence). V shed 5 bases and J 4 bases; nucleotides not matched to a gene: 6. The CDR3 spells CASSLGQGGITEAFF. The CDR3 DNA reads TGTGCCAGCAGCCTGGGACAGGGGGGGATCACTGAAGCTTTCTTT.

The rearrangement uses TRBV7-9 and TRBJ1-1; D is possibly TRBD1 (6 bases). The V gene lost 1 base and the J gene lost 8 bases, with 20 bases spanning the gap. Germline V CDR1 and CDR2: SEHNR, FQNEAQ (reference sequence). The CDR3 is 16 amino acids. The CDR3, as DNA: TGTGCCAGCAGCTTAGTCGGCGGGGGCCGAGAGGAGGAAGCTTTCTTT. Protein product: CASSLVGGGREEEAFF.

The chain combines TRBV7-8 with TRBJ1-3, with 8 bases fitting TRBD1. The ends lost 5 bases at V and 4 bases at J; junction bases unmatched: 7. The CDR3 extends over 15 amino acids. The germline V gene encodes CDR1 SGHVS and CDR2 FQNEAQ. The DNA of the CDR3 is TGTGCCAGCAGCCGGACAGGGTTTCGCGGAAACACCATATATTTT. Its translation: CASSRTGFRGNTIYF.